The following is a T cell receptor beta chain sequence with its context. What it binds is not known. The repertoire was sequenced with immunoSEQ multiplex PCR; TCRdb's copy has only in-frame clones and lacks some. Counted here are some 240,000 clones, 60% to 80% occurring once; the ten biggest clones make up 11%. This specimen belongs to a study of shared clonotypes between healthy human individuals. Study results and caveats: The study generally estimated greater richness for naive than memory subsets.

Everyone who donated was a Caucasian adult who lived in Nashville, Tennessee. This receptor was obtained from a man aged 25-45 years in good health. What was sequenced was memory CD4+ T cells sorted from blood. Subset in this sample: CD45RA-negative fraction.

The CDR3 region has the DNA TGCAGCGCGTGGGGGGGACAGGGATCCGGGACAGATACGCAGTATTTT. Residues: CSAWGGQGSGTDTQYF. V usage is TRBV29-1 and J usage is TRBJ2-3; 9 bases are a match to TRBD1. The germline V gene has CDR1 SQVTM and CDR2 ANQGSEA. V gave up 7 bases and J gave up 3 bases; unmatched junction bases: 14. CDR3 length: 16 amino acids.